This is a list of T cell receptor beta chains from one sample in a study of blood T cell repertoires in COVID-19. The assay was immunoSEQ multiplex PCR, and TCRdb's table has in-frame clones only and misses some. The table shows some 390,000 clones, with more than 85% occurring only once. Material for sequencing was peripheral blood. Every receptor here comes from a human donor in a cohort sampled during active COVID-19. CDR3s leave out the opening cysteine and the closing phenylalanine or tryptophan. Fields, in order: clone size, V gene, CDR3 protein. Where a row states a size, it is once, few, many or the class of an expanded clone; other rows omit it.

NA TRBV19 ASEYRTGANEQF
NA TRBV4-1 ASSQVRGIGDTQY
NA TRBV19 ASSFQVNTEAF
NA TRBV10-1 ASSEGGFSYNEQF
NA TRBV2 ASSEQAFNGYT
NA TRBV25-1 ASSESIGELF
NA TRBV6-1 ASSERGRAEAF
NA TRBV6-5 ASSYGGGYGYT
NA TRBV5-1 ASSQLDRLGQY
NA TRBV7-9 ASSFGTPTGELF
NA TRBV30 AWIELPPNYGYT
NA TRBV10-3 AISGVGTGAIEEQY
NA TRBV19 ASSIGDRGLLEQY
NA TRBV4-1 ASSQTLVAARTSSYNEQF
NA TRBV5-6 ASSLSFAGSTEAF
NA TRBV5-1 ASSFSLAGPQAPDTQY
NA TRBV2 ASSEGPTPEQY
NA TRBV3-1/TRBV3-2 ASSRNTGGGPEAF
NA TRBV19 ASSLGVSGNTIY
NA TRBV5-4 ASTLGGSYGYT
NA TRBV2 ASQEVEGYT
NA TRBV25-1 ASSDMGQGKDEKLF
NA TRBV30 AWTMGLSGNTIY
many TRBV5-1 ASSFAGLAGETQY
once TRBV5-1 ASSLARDSYNEQF
once TRBV4-1 ASSQVVRGKNQPQH
NA TRBV4-2 ASSKPRGGTHGYT
NA TRBV9 ASSVGGRRPFTDTQY
NA TRBV27 ATLYGPSTGRNEQF
NA TRBV10-2 ASSESGAGGGEKLF
once TRBV10-3 AISADRGQGTDTQY
once TRBV6-5 ASTRSGGDNEQF
NA TRBV6-6 ASSPGTAWEQY
NA TRBV2 ASSVAWGTLNTQY
NA TRBV6-5 ASRYGQVDGYT
NA TRBV6-5 ASSLDRAKNIQY
NA TRBV5-4 ASSWGLAGGRREQF
NA TRBV19 ASRSKGQGSDTIY
NA TRBV2 ASLGTEGGDGYT
few TRBV30 AWSQGVDAF
NA TRBV7-9 ASSRGDRVHEKLF
once TRBV2 ARREGLNYGYT
NA TRBV19 ASARGRINQPQH
NA TRBV19 ASSITGTQETQY
NA TRBV3-1/TRBV3-2 ASSPGGLDTYEQY
NA TRBV6-5 ASSYFKNTEAF
NA TRBV5-1 ASSLAGTNSYEQY
NA TRBV19 ASENRDSNYGYT